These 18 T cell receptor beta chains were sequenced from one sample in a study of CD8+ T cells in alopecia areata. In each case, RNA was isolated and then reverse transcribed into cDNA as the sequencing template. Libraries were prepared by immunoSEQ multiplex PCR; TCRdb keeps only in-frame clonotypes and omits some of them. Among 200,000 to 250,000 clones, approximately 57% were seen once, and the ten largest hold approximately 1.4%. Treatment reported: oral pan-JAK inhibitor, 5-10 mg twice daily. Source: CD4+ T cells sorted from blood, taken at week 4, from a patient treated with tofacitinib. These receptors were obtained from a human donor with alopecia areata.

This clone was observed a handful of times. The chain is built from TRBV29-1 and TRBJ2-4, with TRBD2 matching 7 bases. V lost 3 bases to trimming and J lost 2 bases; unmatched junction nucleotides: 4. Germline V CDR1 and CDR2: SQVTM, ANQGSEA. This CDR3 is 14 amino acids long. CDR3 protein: CSVDVSGSKNIQYF. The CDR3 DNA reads TGCAGCGTTGACGTTAGCGGGTCCAAAAACATTCAGTACTTC. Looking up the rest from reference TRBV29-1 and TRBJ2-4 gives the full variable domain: SAVISQKPSRDICQRGTSLTIQCQVDSQVTMMFWYRQQPGQSLTLIATANQGSEATYESGFVIDKFPISRPNLTFSTLTVSNMSPEDSSIYLCSVDVSGSKNIQYFGAGTRLSVL.

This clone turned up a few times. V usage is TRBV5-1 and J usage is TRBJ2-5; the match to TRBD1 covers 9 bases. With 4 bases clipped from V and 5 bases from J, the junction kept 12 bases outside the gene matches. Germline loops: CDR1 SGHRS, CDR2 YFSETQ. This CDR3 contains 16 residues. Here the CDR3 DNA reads TGCGCCAGCAGCATAACCGGGACAGGGAGATTTGAGACCCAGTACTTC. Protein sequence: CASSITGTGRFETQYF.

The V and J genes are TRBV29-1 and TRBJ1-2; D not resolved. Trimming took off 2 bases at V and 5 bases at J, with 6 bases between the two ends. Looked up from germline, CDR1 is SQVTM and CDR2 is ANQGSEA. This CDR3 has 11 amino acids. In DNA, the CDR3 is TGCAGCGTTGAAAGTCCGTATGGCTACACCTTC. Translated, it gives CSVESPYGYTF.

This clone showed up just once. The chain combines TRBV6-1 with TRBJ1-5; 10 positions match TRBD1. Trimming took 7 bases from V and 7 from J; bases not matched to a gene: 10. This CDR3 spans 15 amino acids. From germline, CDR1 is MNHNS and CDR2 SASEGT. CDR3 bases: TGTGCCAGCATCAACCGGGACAGGGGTAGGCAGCCCCAGCATTTT. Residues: CASINRDRGRQPQHF.

CDR3 sequence (DNA): TGCAGCGTCAGGCCATCGTCTATTTTAGGCTACACCTTC. This translates into CSVRPSSILGYTF. The V call is TRBV29-1, the J call TRBJ1-2; no definite D call. The CDR3 has 13 amino acids. The germline gives CDR1 SQVTM, CDR2 ANQGSEA. V was shortened by 6 bases and J by 8 bases, with 19 bases between the two germline ends.

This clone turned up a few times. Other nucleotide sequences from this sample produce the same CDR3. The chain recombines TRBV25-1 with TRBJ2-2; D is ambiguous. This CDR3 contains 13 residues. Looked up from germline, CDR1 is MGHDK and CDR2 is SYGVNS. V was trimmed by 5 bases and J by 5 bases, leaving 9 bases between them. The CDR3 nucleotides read TGTGCCAGCAGTTCGGTAGGGACCGGGGAGCTGTTTTTT. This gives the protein CASSSVGTGELFF.

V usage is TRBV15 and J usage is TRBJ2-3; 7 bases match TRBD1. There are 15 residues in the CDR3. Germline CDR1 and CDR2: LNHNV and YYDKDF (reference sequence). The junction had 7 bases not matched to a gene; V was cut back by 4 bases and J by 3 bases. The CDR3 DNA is TGTGCCACCAGCAATAGACAGGGATGGACAGATACGCAGTATTTT. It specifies CATSNRQGWTDTQYF.

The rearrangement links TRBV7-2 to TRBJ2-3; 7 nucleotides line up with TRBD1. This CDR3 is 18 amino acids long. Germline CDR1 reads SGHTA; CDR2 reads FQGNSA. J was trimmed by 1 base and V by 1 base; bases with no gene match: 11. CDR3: CASSLVAPGQIRTDTQYF. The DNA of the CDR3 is TGTGCCAGCAGCTTAGTGGCCCCGGGACAGATCCGCACAGATACGCAGTATTTT.

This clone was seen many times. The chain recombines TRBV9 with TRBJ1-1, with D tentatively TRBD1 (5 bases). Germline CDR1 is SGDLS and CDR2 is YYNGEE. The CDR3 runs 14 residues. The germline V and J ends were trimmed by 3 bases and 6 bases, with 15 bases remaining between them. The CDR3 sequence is CASSAAGWGSEAFF. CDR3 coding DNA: TGTGCCAGCAGCGCTGCCGGTTGGGGGTCTGAAGCTTTCTTT.

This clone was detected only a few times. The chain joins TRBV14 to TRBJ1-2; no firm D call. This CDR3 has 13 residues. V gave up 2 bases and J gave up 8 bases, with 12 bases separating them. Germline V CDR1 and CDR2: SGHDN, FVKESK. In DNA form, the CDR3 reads TGTGCCAGCAGCCAAACGGACCGAGGCGGCTACACCTTC. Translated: CASSQTDRGGYTF. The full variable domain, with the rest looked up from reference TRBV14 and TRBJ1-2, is EAGVTQFPSHSVIEKGQTVTLRCDPISGHDNLYWYRRVMGKEIKFLLHFVKESKQDESGMPNNRFLAERTGGTYSTLKVQPAELEDSGVYFCASSQTDRGGYTFGSGTRLTVV.

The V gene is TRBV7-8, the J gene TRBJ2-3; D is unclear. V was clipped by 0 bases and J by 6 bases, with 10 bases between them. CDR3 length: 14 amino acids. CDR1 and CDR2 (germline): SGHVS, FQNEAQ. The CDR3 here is CASSLADRMDTQYF. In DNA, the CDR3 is TGTGCCAGCAGCTTAGCGGATAGAATGGATACGCAGTATTTT.

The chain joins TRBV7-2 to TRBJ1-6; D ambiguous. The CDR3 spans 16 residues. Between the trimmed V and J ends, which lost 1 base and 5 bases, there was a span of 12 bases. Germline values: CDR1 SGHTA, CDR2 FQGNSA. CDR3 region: CASSLELAANNSPLHF. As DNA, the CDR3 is TGTGCCAGCAGCTTAGAACTCGCAGCAAATAATTCACCCCTCCACTTT.

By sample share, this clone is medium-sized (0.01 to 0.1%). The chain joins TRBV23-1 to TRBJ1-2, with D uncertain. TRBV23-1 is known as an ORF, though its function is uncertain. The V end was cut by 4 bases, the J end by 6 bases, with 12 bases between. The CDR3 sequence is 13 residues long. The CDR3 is CASSPIAVDGYTF. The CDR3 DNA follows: TGCGCCAGCAGTCCAATCGCGGTGGATGGCTACACCTTC.

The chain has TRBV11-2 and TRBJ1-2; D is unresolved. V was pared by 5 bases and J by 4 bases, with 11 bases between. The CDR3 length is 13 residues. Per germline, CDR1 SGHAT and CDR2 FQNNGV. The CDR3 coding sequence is TGTGCCAGCAGCCGGCAGGCCAGCTATGGCTACACCTTC. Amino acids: CASSRQASYGYTF.

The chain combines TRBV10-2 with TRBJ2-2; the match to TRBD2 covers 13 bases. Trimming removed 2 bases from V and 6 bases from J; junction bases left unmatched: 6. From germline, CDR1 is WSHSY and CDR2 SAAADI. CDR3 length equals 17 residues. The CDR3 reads CASSETSGGASPGELFF. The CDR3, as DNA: TGCGCCAGCAGTGAGACTAGCGGGGGGGCCAGTCCCGGGGAGCTGTTTTTT.

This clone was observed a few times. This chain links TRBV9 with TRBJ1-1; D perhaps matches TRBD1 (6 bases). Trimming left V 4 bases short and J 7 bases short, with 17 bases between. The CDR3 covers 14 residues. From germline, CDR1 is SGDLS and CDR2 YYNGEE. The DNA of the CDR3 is TGTGCCAGCAGCAAGGGGGGAAACTATTATGAAGCTTTCTTT. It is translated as CASSKGGNYYEAFF.

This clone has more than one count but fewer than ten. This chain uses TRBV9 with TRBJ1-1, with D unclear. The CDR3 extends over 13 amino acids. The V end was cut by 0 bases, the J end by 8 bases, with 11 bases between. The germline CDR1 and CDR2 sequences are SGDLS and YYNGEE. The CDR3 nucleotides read TGTGCCAGCAGCGTAGGGGATGGTAAGGAAGCTTTCTTT. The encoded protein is CASSVGDGKEAFF.

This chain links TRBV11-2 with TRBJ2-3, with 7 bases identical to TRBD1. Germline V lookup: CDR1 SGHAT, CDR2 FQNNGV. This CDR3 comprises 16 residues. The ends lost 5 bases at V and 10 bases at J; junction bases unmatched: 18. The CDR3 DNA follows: TGTGCCAGCAGCACCGGCCGGGACAGTTCAGGGACGGCGCAGTATTTT. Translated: CASSTGRDSSGTAQYF.